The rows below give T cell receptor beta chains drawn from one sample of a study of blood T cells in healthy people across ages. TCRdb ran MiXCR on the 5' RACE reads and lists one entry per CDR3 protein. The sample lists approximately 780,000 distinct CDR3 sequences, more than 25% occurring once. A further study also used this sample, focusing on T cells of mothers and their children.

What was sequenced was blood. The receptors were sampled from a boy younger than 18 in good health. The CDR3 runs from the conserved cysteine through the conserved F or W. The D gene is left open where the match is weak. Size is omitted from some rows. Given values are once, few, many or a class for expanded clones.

TGTGCCAGCAGTTTGGTCCAGCGGGGTCGGCAAGAGACCCAGTACTTC CASSLVQRGRQETQYF - TRBD2 TRBJ2-5 16 TRBV28
TGTGCCATCAGTGAACTACAGGGACATGGCTACACCTTC CAISELQGHGYTF - - TRBJ1-2 13 TRBV10-3
TGTGCCAGCAGCCCGTGGTCCGGGGGAGCCTACGAGCAGTACTTC CASSPWSGGAYEQYF - - TRBJ2-7 15 TRBV6-1
TGTGCCACCCCGGGACAGGGGAACACCGGGGAGCTGTTTTTT CATPGQGNTGELFF few TRBD1 TRBJ2-2 14 TRBV12-3/TRBV12-4
TGTACCAGCAGTTTAGGTAGGGCAGCGTACCAAGAGACCCAGTACTTC CTSSLGRAAYQETQYF - - TRBJ2-5 16 TRBV28
TGCAGTGCTCTGACCATTCGGGGGGGTTCGAACTGTGGCTACACCTTC CSALTIRGGSNCGYTF - - TRBJ1-2 16 TRBV20-1
TGCAGTGCTAGAGATGGCACGGTCGCCTACGAGCAGTACTTC CSARDGTVAYEQYF - - TRBJ2-7 14 TRBV20-1
TGTGCCACCAGCAGAGAGCTAGCGGGGGGGCAAGAGACCCAGTACTTC CATSRELAGGQETQYF - TRBD2 TRBJ2-5 16 TRBV15
TGTGCCAGCAGCGCCCGGACAGACATGAACACTGAAGCTTTCTTT CASSARTDMNTEAFF - - TRBJ1-1 15 TRBV7-9
TGTGCCAGCAGTTTTGGCAGGGTGGGCACCGGGGAGCTGTTTTTT CASSFGRVGTGELFF - - TRBJ2-2 15 TRBV12-3/TRBV12-4
TGCAGTGCTAGAAGCAGAATGCACGAGCAGTACTTC CSARSRMHEQYF many - TRBJ2-7 12 TRBV20-1
TGTGCCAGCAGCCTCCTAGCGGGGAAGGGAAATACGCAGTATTTT CASSLLAGKGNTQYF - TRBD2 TRBJ2-3 15 TRBV3-1
TGTGCCAGCAGAAAATCGGGCGGGCGTACTGAAAAACTGTTTTTT CASRKSGGRTEKLFF - - TRBJ1-4 15 TRBV21-1
TGTGCCAGCAGTCCATCGACAGGGAAAATAGCCAAAAACATTCAGTACTTC CASSPSTGKIAKNIQYF - TRBD1 TRBJ2-4 17 TRBV28
TGTGCCAGCAGTGTAGGGGGTCCCTACGAGCAGTACTTC CASSVGGPYEQYF many - TRBJ2-7 13 TRBV6-1
TGTGCCTGGAGTGGGGGGCAGAGCTTCTACGAGCAGTACTTC CAWSGGQSFYEQYF few - TRBJ2-7 14 TRBV30
TGCGCCAGCAGCGCCAGACCGGGACGCACTTCAGATACGCAGTATTTT CASSARPGRTSDTQYF few - TRBJ2-3 16 TRBV5-1
TGTGCCAGCAGTCTGGGGACAGGTTCTACTAACTATGGCTACACCTTC CASSLGTGSTNYGYTF - TRBD1 TRBJ1-2 16 TRBV12-3/TRBV12-4
TGCAGTGCTAGAGGGGGGGGCAGTCGAGAGACCCAGTACTTC CSARGGGSRETQYF few - TRBJ2-5 14 TRBV20-1
TGTGCCAGCAGTTCCCCCGGGACCATCCGGAGCACAGATACGCAGTATTTT CASSSPGTIRSTDTQYF - - TRBJ2-3 17 TRBV12-3/TRBV12-4
TGTGCCAGCTCCCGGGGGGCGATGTACAATGAGCAGTTCTTC CASSRGAMYNEQFF - - TRBJ2-1 14 TRBV18
TGTGCCAGCAGTTACTCTACAGGTAGAGAGACCCAGTACTTC CASSYSTGRETQYF - - TRBJ2-5 14 TRBV6-6
TGTGCCAGCAGTTTGTTGGGGCAGCCAGATACGCAGTATTTT CASSLLGQPDTQYF few - TRBJ2-3 14 TRBV27
TGTGCCAGCAGTTCATCGAGGGTAACTAGGTACGAGCAGTACTTC CASSSSRVTRYEQYF few - TRBJ2-7 15 TRBV28
TGCGCCAGCAGCCAAGAGGTAAGGACAGACTCACCCCTCCACTTT CASSQEVRTDSPLHF - - TRBJ1-6 15 TRBV4-1
TGTGCCAGCAGTTACTCGAAGCGGGGGGGCACAGATACGCAGTATTTT CASSYSKRGGTDTQYF few TRBD2 TRBJ2-3 16 TRBV6-5
TGTGCCAGCAGCTTAGGCTCCTCAGGGTTTGGGAATGAAAAACTGTTTTTT CASSLGSSGFGNEKLFF - - TRBJ1-4 17 TRBV7-9
TGCGCCAGCAGCCCTCAGAATGGGGTACTCACAGATACGCAGTATTTT CASSPQNGVLTDTQYF - - TRBJ2-3 16 TRBV5-1